These 3 T cell receptor beta chains came from one sample sequenced in a study. The method was immunoSEQ multiplex PCR; TCRdb's version includes in-frame clones alone and lacks a portion of them. The sample contains 60,000 to 75,000 clones, around 93% of which appear only once. Sequenced input: PBMCs. Source of these receptors: a man between 35 and 55 years old with rheumatoid arthritis.

The V gene is TRBV28, the J gene TRBJ1-6; D is possibly TRBD1 (6 bases). The germline V gene has CDR1 MDHEN and CDR2 SYDVKM. V was clipped by 2 bases and J by 7 bases, with 15 bases between them. The CDR3 loop spans 16 amino acids. Here the CDR3 reads CASSLPWGAGNSPLHF. The CDR3 nucleotides are TGTGCCAGCAGTTTACCGTGGGGGGCAGGGAATTCACCCCTCCACTTT.

This chain links TRBV4-1 with TRBJ1-1, with D maybe TRBD1 (6 bases). CDR1 is MGHRA and CDR2 is YSYEKL in the germline V gene. V was pared by 0 bases and J by 4 bases, with 12 bases between. The CDR3 totals 15 residues. The CDR3 is CASSQEGGQRTEAFF. The CDR3 bases are TGCGCCAGCAGCCAAGAGGGGGGGCAACGCACTGAAGCTTTCTTT.

V and J are TRBV30 and TRBJ2-5; 16 bases map to TRBD2. This CDR3 has 17 residues. The V gene's germline CDR1 is GTSNPN and CDR2 SVGIG (reference sequence). With V trimmed by 0 bases and J by 4 bases, 5 bases remained unmatched. In DNA, the CDR3 is TGTGCCTGGAGTGTACTGGGACTAGCGGGAGGGCGAGAGACCCAGTACTTC. Translated: CAWSVLGLAGGRETQYF.